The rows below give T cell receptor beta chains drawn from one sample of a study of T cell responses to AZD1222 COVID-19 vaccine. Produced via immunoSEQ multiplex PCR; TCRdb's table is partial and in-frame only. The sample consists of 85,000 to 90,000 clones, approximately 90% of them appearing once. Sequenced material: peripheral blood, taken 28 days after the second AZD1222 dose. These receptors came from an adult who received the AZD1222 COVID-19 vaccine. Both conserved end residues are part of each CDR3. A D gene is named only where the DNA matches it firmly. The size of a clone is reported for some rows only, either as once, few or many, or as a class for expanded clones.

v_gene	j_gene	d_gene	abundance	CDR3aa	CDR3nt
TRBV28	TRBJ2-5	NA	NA	CASRTTRGETQYF	TGTGCCAGCAGAACGACGAGGGGGGAGACCCAGTACTTC
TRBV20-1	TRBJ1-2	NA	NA	CSASSLYGYTF	TGCAGTGCTTCATCTCTTTATGGCTACACCTTC
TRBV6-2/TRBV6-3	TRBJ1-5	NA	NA	CASSLLKTVNSNQPQHF	TGTGCCAGCAGCCTACTCAAGACGGTTAATAGCAATCAGCCCCAGCATTTT
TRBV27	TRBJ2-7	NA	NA	CASSLSGQGPYEQYF	TGTGCCAGCAGTTTATCCGGACAAGGCCCCTACGAGCAGTACTTC
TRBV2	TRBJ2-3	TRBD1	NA	CASSVGQGGTDTQYF	TGTGCCAGCAGTGTGGGACAGGGTGGCACAGATACGCAGTATTTT
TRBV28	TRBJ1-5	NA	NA	CASTPVGSGNQPQHF	TGTGCCAGCACCCCGGTGGGGTCGGGGAATCAGCCCCAGCATTTT
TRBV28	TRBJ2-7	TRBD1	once	CASSLQGGRGPYEQYF	TGTGCCAGCAGTCTCCAGGGGGGCAGGGGGCCCTACGAGCAGTACTTC
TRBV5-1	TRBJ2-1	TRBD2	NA	CASSLGGTSGGSYNEQFF	TGCGCCAGCAGCTTGGGAGGGACTAGCGGGGGTTCCTACAATGAGCAGTTCTTC
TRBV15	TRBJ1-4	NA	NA	CATRLDRGGANEKLFF	TGTGCCACCAGGCTAGACCGCGGGGGGGCTAATGAAAAACTGTTTTTT
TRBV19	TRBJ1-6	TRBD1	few	CASTIRDRGNSPLHF	TGTGCCAGTACAATCCGGGACAGGGGTAATTCACCCCTCCACTTT
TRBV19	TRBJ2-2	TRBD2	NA	CASNDLAGGSGELFF	TGTGCCAGTAACGACTTAGCGGGGGGGAGCGGGGAGCTGTTTTTT
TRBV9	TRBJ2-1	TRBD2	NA	CASSVIAGASSSYNEQFF	TGTGCCAGCAGCGTTATAGCGGGGGCGTCTTCCTCCTACAATGAGCAGTTCTTC
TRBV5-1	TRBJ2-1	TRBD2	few	CASSWKLAYTYNEQFF	TGCGCCAGCAGCTGGAAACTAGCGTACACCTACAATGAGCAGTTCTTC
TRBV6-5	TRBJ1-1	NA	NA	CASSWQANTEAFF	TGTGCCAGCAGTTGGCAGGCGAACACTGAAGCTTTCTTT
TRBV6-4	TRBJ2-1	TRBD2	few	CASSDSRGGNEQFF	TGTGCCAGCAGTGACTCTCGGGGGGGCAATGAGCAGTTCTTC
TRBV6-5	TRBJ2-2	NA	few	CASRASTGELFF	TGTGCCAGCAGAGCGTCCACCGGGGAGCTGTTTTTT
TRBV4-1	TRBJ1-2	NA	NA	CASSQLGQYGYTF	TGCGCCAGCAGCCAACTCGGACAGTATGGCTACACCTTC
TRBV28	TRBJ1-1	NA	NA	CASSLRGLNTEAFF	TGTGCCAGCAGTTTAAGGGGCTTGAACACTGAAGCTTTCTTT
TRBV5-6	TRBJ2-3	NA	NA	CASSLGNLQTSTDTQYF	TGTGCCAGCAGCTTGGGGAACCTCCAAACTAGCACAGATACGCAGTATTTT
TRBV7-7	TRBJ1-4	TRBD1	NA	CASSLGRGINEKLFF	TGTGCTAGCAGCTTAGGCAGGGGGATTAATGAAAAACTGTTTTTT
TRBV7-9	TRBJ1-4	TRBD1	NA	CASSLGDRDEKLFF	TGTGCCAGCAGCTTAGGTGACAGGGATGAAAAACTGTTTTTT
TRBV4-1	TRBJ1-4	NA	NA	CASSQVPREKLFF	TGCGCCAGCAGCCAGGTGCCGAGGGAAAAACTGTTTTTT
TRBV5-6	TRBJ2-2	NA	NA	CASSSSVRPGELFF	TGTGCCAGCAGCTCGTCCGTCCGCCCCGGGGAGCTGTTTTTT
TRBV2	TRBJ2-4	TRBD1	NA	CASTSGQGAVKNIQYF	TGTGCCAGCACCTCGGGACAGGGGGCCGTCAAAAACATTCAGTACTTC
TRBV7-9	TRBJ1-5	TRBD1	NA	CASSPGQGRGNQPQHF	TGTGCCAGCAGCCCCGGACAGGGCCGGGGCAATCAGCCCCAGCATTTT
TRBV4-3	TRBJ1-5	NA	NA	CASGRGSNQPQHF	TGCGCCAGCGGGAGAGGGAGCAATCAGCCCCAGCATTTT
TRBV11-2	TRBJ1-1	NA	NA	CASSLIRGRTMNTEAFF	TGTGCCAGCAGCTTAATACGGGGACGGACCATGAACACTGAAGCTTTCTTT